The 25 T cell receptor beta chains listed next were all sequenced from one sample in a study of T cell responses to AZD1222 COVID-19 vaccine. Assay: immunoSEQ multiplex PCR; the TCRdb copy retains only in-frame clones and omits some. This sample has 130,000 to 150,000 clones, with 88% found just once. The starting material was peripheral blood, obtained on day 0 of AZD1222 vaccination. Receptor source: an adult in good health.

This clone was seen a single time. The junction departs from germline at one end; a sequencing error may be responsible. V gene TRBV19 combines with J gene TRBJ1-3; 8 bases agree with TRBD1. The length of the CDR3 is 14 residues. Germline V gene lookup returns CDR1 LNHDA and CDR2 SQIVND (reference sequence). The CDR3 region is CASSLDRGGNTIYF. As DNA, the CDR3 is TGTGCCAGTAGTCTAGACAGGGGAGGAAACACCATATATTTT.

This chain links TRBV5-1 with TRBJ1-4; no firm D call. The CDR3 has 14 residues. Germline loops: CDR1 SGHRS, CDR2 YFSETQ. Trimming left V 4 bases short and J 4 bases short, with 11 bases between. As DNA, the CDR3 is TGCGCCAGCAGCGGCGGCGGCATTAATGAAAAACTGTTTTTT. Translating it yields CASSGGGINEKLFF.

V gene TRBV27 combines with J gene TRBJ2-1; D uncertain. The V end was cut by 3 bases, the J end by 10 bases, with 19 bases between. This CDR3 contains 15 residues. Germline CDR1 is MNHEY and CDR2 is SMNVEV (reference sequence). The CDR3, as DNA: TGTGCCAGCAGTTTCGACCCCGGCACACGCCGGGAGCAGTTCTTC. Translated: CASSFDPGTRREQFF.

The chain combines TRBV28 with TRBJ1-5; 7 bases are shared with TRBD1. CDR1 MDHEN and CDR2 SYDVKM come from the germline V gene. Germline trimming cut 6 bases from V and 7 bases from J; bases unmatched to any gene: 9. The CDR3 length is 14 residues. This CDR3 is CASSGTALGQPQHF. The CDR3 nucleotides are TGTGCCAGCAGCGGGACAGCTTTAGGCCAGCCCCAGCATTTT.

The chain couples TRBV4-1 to TRBJ1-2; D is uncertain. The V end was cut by 0 bases, the J end by 4 bases, with 9 bases between. This CDR3 contains 14 residues. Germline lookup yields CDR1 MGHRA and CDR2 YSYEKL. CDR3 nucleotide sequence: TGCGCCAGCAGCCAAGACGGACGGCTCTATGGCTACACCTTC. Amino acid sequence: CASSQDGRLYGYTF.

Only a few counts were recorded for this clone. The chain uses TRBV7-9 and TRBJ1-1; D is perhaps TRBD1 (5 bases). The germline CDR1 and CDR2 sequences are SEHNR and FQNEAQ (reference sequence). This CDR3 has 14 residues. Trimming removed 3 bases at V and 5 bases at J, with 13 bases between. CDR3 region: CASSLGNGGTEAFF. As DNA, the CDR3 is TGTGCCAGCAGCTTGGGAAACGGGGGTACTGAAGCTTTCTTT.

This sequence joins TRBV29-1 and TRBJ1-1; the match to TRBD1 covers 9 bases. Germline CDR1 is SQVTM and CDR2 is ANQGSEA. V lost 1 base and J lost 4; bases outside the gene matches: 4. The CDR3 has 14 amino acids. Here the CDR3 reads CSVEGETGGTEAFF. CDR3 nucleotides: TGCAGCGTTGAAGGGGAGACAGGGGGCACTGAAGCTTTCTTT.

The chain links TRBV6-5 to TRBJ1-5, with TRBD1 as a possible D gene (5 bases). Germline V CDR1 and CDR2: MNHEY, SVGAGI. V was shortened by 7 bases and J by 8 bases, with 15 bases between the two germline ends. This CDR3 is built from 13 residues. The CDR3 bases are TGTGCCAGCATGGCGAGGGGCAGAGAGCCCCAGCATTTT. This encodes CASMARGREPQHF.

V usage is TRBV5-1 and J usage is TRBJ2-3; 8 bases are a match to TRBD2. V was pared by 4 bases and J by 3 bases, with 4 bases of the junction left unmatched. The germline V gene has CDR1 SGHRS and CDR2 YFSETQ. This CDR3 is 14 amino acids long. The CDR3 protein is CASSQAGVTDTQYF. CDR3 bases: TGCGCCAGCAGCCAAGCGGGAGTGACAGATACGCAGTATTTT.

V and J are TRBV6-2 or TRBV6-3 and TRBJ2-7, with 11 positions matching TRBD1. From germline, CDR1 is MNHEY and CDR2 SVGEGT. The CDR3 length is 14 residues. V lost 4 bases to trimming and J lost 2 bases; unmatched junction nucleotides: 1. The CDR3 nucleotides read TGTGCCAGCAGTTCGGACAGGGGGCCCTACGAGCAGTACTTC. This encodes CASSSDRGPYEQYF.

V gene TRBV25-1 combines with J gene TRBJ1-4; TRBD1 matches 7 bases. Germline V gene data show CDR1 as MGHDK and CDR2 as SYGVNS. J was trimmed by 12 bases and V by 1 base; bases with no gene match: 11. The CDR3 sequence is 15 residues long. CDR3 in DNA: TGTGCCAGCAGTGAATTCAAGGGGGCGCGGTATGAACTGTTTTTT. The encoded protein is CASSEFKGARYELFF.

The chain combines TRBV15 with TRBJ1-1; D is possibly TRBD1 (5 bases). Germline loops: CDR1 LNHNV, CDR2 YYDKDF (reference sequence). There are 14 residues in the CDR3. V was cut by 2 bases and J by 6 bases, with 13 bases left in between. CDR3 sequence: CATSRWGVDSEAFF. CDR3 bases: TGTGCCACCAGCAGATGGGGGGTGGATTCTGAAGCTTTCTTT.

The chain links TRBV5-4 to TRBJ2-2; no reliable D call. Trimming took off 7 bases at V and 5 bases at J, with 12 bases between the two ends. The CDR3 contains 13 residues. The germline V gene has CDR1 SGHNT and CDR2 YYREEE (reference sequence). In DNA form, the CDR3 reads TGTGCCAGCCGCCCAAGCTTGACCGGGGAGCTGTTTTTT. Translation gives CASRPSLTGELFF.

This sequence joins TRBV7-6 and TRBJ1-5; a possible D gene is TRBD1 (5 bases). Germline lookup yields CDR1 SGHVS and CDR2 FNYEAQ. The CDR3 totals 15 residues. Trimming took 1 base from V and 6 from J, leaving 13 bases between them. The CDR3 spells CASSLGPGVGQPQHF. In DNA form, the CDR3 reads TGTGCCAGCAGCTTAGGACCGGGGGTCGGTCAGCCCCAGCATTTT.

The chain joins TRBV5-6 to TRBJ1-1, with D perhaps matching TRBD1 (5 bases). With 5 bases removed from V and 1 base from J, the gap between germline ends came to 15 bases. Germline CDR1 and CDR2: SGHDT and YYEEEE. The CDR3 consists of 15 residues. The CDR3 loop is CASRLTPGPNTEAFF. In DNA form, the CDR3 reads TGTGCCAGCAGACTAACACCGGGACCGAACACTGAAGCTTTCTTT.

This clone has only a few counts. This chain uses TRBV27 with TRBJ2-7, with TRBD2 matching over 15 bases. Germline V gene sequence: CDR1 MNHEY, CDR2 SMNVEV (reference sequence). This CDR3 comprises 18 residues. Trimming took 3 bases from V and 2 from J; bases not matched to a gene: 8. The CDR3 loop is CASSFLGLAGGNAYEQYF. The CDR3 DNA sequence: TGTGCCAGCAGTTTCTTAGGACTAGCGGGAGGGAACGCCTACGAGCAGTACTTC.

This clone was picked up many times. This chain joins TRBV5-1 and TRBJ2-7; D unresolved. The V and J ends lost 5 bases and 0 bases respectively, with 12 bases between them. Germline V gene lookup returns CDR1 SGHRS and CDR2 YFSETQ. The CDR3 runs 14 residues. The CDR3 region has the DNA TGCGCCAGCAGATCTGGACCAAGCTCCTACGAGCAGTACTTC. Translating gives CASRSGPSSYEQYF.

The chain has TRBV19 and TRBJ2-2, with a weak D call TRBD1 (5 bases). The germline gives CDR1 LNHDA, CDR2 SQIVND (reference sequence). This CDR3 has 15 residues. Trimming took off 4 bases at V and 1 base at J, with 10 bases between the two ends. CDR3 in DNA: TGTGCCAGTAGTAACTACAGGAGGAACACCGGGGAGCTGTTTTTT. Its protein product is CASSNYRRNTGELFF. The complete variable domain, with remaining parts taken from reference TRBV19 and TRBJ2-2, reads DGGITQSPKYLFRKEGQNVTLSCEQNLNHDAMYWYRQDPGQGLRLIYYSQIVNDFQKGDIAEGYSVSREKKESFPLTVTSAQKNPTAFYLCASSNYRRNTGELFFGEGSRLTVL.

J is TRBJ1-1 and V is TRBV11-3, with a weak D call TRBD1 (5 bases). Trimming shortened V by 3 bases and J by 1 base, and 9 bases separated the two germline ends. The CDR3 totals 14 residues. The germline CDR1 and CDR2 sequences are SGHNT and YENEEA. Written as DNA, the CDR3 is TGTGCCAGCAGCTTTCGGGGGGGGAACACTGAAGCTTTCTTT. The encoded protein is CASSFRGGNTEAFF.

The rearrangement links TRBV3-1 (or the pseudogene TRBV3-2) to TRBJ1-6; a possible D gene is TRBD1 (5 bases). This CDR3 spans 14 amino acids. Trimming removed 4 bases from V and 6 bases from J, with 10 bases in between. CDR1 and CDR2 from the germline V gene are LGHDT and YNNKEL (reference sequence). As DNA, the CDR3 is TGTGCCAGCAGCCCCCGCGGGGGTAATTCACCCCTCCACTTT. This codes for CASSPRGGNSPLHF.

The chain couples TRBV2 to TRBJ2-3; 12 bases are shared with TRBD2. Losses at the gene ends were 3 bases for V and 3 bases for J; bases not matched to a gene: 1. In germline, CDR1 is SNHLY, CDR2 FYNNEI. CDR3 size: 15 residues. CDR3 residues: CASSETSGRTDTQYF. The CDR3, as DNA: TGTGCCAGCAGTGAGACTAGCGGGAGAACAGATACGCAGTATTTT.

This clone appeared a single time. The chain couples TRBV6-5 to TRBJ1-2; possible D gene TRBD1, 6 bases. The germline V and J ends were trimmed by 5 bases and 0 bases, with 10 bases remaining between them. Germline CDR1 reads MNHEY; CDR2 reads SVGAGI. The CDR3 is made up of 14 amino acids. This chain's CDR3 is CASSRGQTNYGYTF. In DNA form, the CDR3 reads TGTGCCAGCAGTAGGGGACAAACTAACTATGGCTACACCTTC.

V and J are TRBV25-1 and TRBJ2-3; D gene unclear. V was pared by 6 bases and J by 3 bases, with 4 bases between. The CDR3 loop spans 11 amino acids. CDR1 and CDR2 from the germline V gene are MGHDK and SYGVNS. CDR3 nucleotide sequence: TGTGCCAGCAGACGTACAGATACGCAGTATTTT. It translates to CASRRTDTQYF. The full variable domain, completed using reference TRBV25-1 and TRBJ2-3, is EADIYQTPRYLVIGTGKKITLECSQTMGHDKMYWYQQDPGMELHLIHYSYGVNSTEKGDLSSESTVSRIRTEHFPLTLESARPSHTSQYLCASRRTDTQYFGPGTRLTVL.

The chain couples TRBV5-1 to TRBJ2-2; the D gene is possibly TRBD2 (5 bases). CDR1 and CDR2 from the germline V gene are SGHRS and YFSETQ. Trimming took off 5 bases at V and 5 bases at J, with 16 bases between the two ends. The CDR3 is made up of 15 amino acids. In nucleotides, the CDR3 is TGCGCCAGCAGAAGGGTGGGAGTAAGGACCGGGGAGCTGTTTTTT. Translation gives CASRRVGVRTGELFF.

V is TRBV30 and J is TRBJ2-5; D is possibly TRBD1 (5 bases). Germline loops: CDR1 GTSNPN, CDR2 SVGIG (reference sequence). The CDR3 is made up of 14 amino acids. V was pared by 0 bases and J by 2 bases, with 10 bases between. CDR3 DNA sequence: TGTGCCTGGAGTGTAGGGGCTGGGCAAGAGACCCAGTACTTC. Translated: CAWSVGAGQETQYF.